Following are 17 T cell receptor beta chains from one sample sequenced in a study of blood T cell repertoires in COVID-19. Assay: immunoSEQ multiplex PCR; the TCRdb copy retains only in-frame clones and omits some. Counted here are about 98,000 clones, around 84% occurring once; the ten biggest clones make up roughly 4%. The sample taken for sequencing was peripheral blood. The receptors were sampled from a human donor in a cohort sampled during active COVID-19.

The CDR3 loop is CASSSHSGVMETQYF. The CDR3 DNA reads TGTGCCAGCAGCTCCCACTCCGGGGTAATGGAGACCCAGTACTTC. The chain employs TRBV9 and TRBJ2-5, with D perhaps TRBD2 (5 bases). CDR1 is SGDLS and CDR2 is YYNGEE in the germline V gene. The CDR3 sequence is 15 residues long. Between the trimmed V and J ends, which lost 4 bases and 5 bases, there was a span of 18 bases.

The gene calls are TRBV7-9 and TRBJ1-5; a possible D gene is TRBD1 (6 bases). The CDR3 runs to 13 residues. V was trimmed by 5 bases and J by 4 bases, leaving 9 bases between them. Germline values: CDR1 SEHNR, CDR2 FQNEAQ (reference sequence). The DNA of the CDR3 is TGTGCCAGCAGCATCCAGGGGAATCAGCCCCAGCATTTT. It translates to CASSIQGNQPQHF.

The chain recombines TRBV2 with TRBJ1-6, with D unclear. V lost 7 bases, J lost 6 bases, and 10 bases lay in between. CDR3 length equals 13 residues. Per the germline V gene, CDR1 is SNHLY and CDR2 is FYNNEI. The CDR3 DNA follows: TGTGCCAGCAACCGGGAGGTTAATTCACCCCTCCACTTT. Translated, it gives CASNREVNSPLHF. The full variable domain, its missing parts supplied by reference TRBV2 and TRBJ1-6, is EPEVTQTPSHQVTQMGQEVILRCVPISNHLYFYWYRQILGQKVEFLVSFYNNEISEKSEIFDDQFSVERPDGSNFTLKIRSTKLEDSAMYFCASNREVNSPLHFGNGTRLTVT.

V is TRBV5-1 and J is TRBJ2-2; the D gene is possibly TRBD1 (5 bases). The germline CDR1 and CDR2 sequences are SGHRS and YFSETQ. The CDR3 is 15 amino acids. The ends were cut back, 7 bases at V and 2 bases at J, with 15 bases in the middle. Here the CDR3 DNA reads TGCGCCAGCGAAGAGAATGGGGCTAACACCGGGGAGCTGTTTTTT. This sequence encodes CASEENGANTGELFF.

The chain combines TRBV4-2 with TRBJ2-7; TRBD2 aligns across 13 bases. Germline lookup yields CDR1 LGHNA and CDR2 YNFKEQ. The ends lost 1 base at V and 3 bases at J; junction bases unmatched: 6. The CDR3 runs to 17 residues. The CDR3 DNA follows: TGTGCCAGCAGCCAAGGAGCGACTAGCGGGGGGAACTACGAGCAGTACTTC. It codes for CASSQGATSGGNYEQYF.

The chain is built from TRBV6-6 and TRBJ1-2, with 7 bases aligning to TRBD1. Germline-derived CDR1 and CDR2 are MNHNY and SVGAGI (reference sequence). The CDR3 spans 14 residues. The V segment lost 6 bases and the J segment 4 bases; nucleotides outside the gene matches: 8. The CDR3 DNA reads TGTGCCAGCAGGGGGGTAGGGACAGCCTATGGCTACACCTTC. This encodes CASRGVGTAYGYTF.

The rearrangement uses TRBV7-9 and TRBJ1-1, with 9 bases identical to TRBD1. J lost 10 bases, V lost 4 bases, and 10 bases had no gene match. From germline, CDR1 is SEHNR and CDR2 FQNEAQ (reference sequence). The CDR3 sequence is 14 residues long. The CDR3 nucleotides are TGTGCCAGCAGCTCTTCGGGACAGGGTCTTCTAGCTTTCTTT. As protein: CASSSSGQGLLAFF.

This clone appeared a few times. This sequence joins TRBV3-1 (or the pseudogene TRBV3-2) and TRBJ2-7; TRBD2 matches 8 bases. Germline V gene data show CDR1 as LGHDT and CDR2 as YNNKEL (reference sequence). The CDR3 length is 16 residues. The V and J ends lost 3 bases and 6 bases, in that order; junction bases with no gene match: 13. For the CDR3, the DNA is TGTGCCAGCAGCCACCCCCGGGGGGGCTTGGGGACCGAGCAGTACTTC. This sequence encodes CASSHPRGGLGTEQYF.

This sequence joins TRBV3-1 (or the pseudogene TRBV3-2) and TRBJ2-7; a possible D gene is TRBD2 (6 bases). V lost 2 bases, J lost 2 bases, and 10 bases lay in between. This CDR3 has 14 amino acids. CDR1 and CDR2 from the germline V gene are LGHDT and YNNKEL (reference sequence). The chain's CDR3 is CASSQRRGPYEQYF. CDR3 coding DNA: TGTGCCAGCAGCCAACGGCGGGGACCCTACGAGCAGTACTTC.

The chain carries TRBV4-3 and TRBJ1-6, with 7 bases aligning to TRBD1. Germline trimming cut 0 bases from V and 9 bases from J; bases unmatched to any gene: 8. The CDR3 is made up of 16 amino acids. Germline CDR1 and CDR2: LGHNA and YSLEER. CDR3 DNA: TGCGCCAGCAGCCAAGAGAGGGCAGGGGGTTTTTCACCCCTCCACTTT. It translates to CASSQERAGGFSPLHF.

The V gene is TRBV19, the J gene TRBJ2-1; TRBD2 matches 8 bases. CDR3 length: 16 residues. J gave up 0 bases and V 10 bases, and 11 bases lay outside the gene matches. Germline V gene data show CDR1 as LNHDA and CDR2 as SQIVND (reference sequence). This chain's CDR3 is CATKMAGGGSYNEQFF. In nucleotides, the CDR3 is TGTGCCACTAAAATGGCCGGGGGGGGCTCCTACAATGAGCAGTTCTTC.

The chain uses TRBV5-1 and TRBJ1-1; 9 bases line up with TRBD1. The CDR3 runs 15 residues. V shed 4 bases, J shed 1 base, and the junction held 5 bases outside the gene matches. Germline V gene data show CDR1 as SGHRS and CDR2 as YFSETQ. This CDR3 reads CASSATGGANTEAFF. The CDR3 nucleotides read TGCGCCAGCAGCGCCACAGGGGGCGCGAACACTGAAGCTTTCTTT.

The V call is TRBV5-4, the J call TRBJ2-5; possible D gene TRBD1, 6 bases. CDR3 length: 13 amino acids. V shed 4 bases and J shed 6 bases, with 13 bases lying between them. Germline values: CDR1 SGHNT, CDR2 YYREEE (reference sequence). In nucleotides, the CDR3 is TGTGCCAGCAGCCGGGACACCCCACAGACCCAGTACTTC. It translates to CASSRDTPQTQYF.

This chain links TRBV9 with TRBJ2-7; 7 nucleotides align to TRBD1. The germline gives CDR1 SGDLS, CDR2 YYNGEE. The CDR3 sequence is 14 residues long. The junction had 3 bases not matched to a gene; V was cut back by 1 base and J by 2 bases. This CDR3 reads CASSVKGGPYEQYF. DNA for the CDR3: TGTGCCAGCAGCGTAAAAGGGGGCCCCTACGAGCAGTACTTC.

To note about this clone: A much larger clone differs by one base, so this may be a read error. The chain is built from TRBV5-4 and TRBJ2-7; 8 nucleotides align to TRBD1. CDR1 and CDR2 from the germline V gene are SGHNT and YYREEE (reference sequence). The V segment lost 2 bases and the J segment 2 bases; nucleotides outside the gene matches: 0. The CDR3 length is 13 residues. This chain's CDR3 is CASSLQGAYEQYF. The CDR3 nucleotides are TGTGCCAGCAGCTTACAGGGGGCCTACGAGCAGTACTTC. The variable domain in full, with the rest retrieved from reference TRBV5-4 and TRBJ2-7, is ETGVTQSPTHLIKTRGQQVTLRCSSQSGHNTVSWYQQALGQGPQFIFQYYREEENGRGNFPPRFSGLQFPNYSSELNVNALELDDSALYLCASSLQGAYEQYFGPGTRLTVT.

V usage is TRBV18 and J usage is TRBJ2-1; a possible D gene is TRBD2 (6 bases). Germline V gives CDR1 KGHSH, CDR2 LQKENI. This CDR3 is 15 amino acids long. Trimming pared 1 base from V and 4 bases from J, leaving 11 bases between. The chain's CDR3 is CASSPRREQYNEQFF. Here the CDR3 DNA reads TGTGCCAGCTCACCACGGAGGGAACAATACAATGAGCAGTTCTTC.

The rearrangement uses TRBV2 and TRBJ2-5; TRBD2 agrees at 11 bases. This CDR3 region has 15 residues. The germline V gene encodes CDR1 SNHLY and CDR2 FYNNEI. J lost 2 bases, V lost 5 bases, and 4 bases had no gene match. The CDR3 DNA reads TGTGCCAGCAGTCTAGCGGGGGGTCGGCAAGAGACCCAGTACTTC. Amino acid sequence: CASSLAGGRQETQYF.